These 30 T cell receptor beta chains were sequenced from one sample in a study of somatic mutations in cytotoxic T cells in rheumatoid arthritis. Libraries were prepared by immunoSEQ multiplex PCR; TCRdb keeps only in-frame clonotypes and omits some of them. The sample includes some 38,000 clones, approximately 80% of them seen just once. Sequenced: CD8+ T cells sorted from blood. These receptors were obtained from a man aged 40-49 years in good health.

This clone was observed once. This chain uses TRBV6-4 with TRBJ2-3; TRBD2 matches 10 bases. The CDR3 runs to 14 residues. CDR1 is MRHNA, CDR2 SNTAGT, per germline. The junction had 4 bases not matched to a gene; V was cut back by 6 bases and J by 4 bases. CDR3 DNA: TGTGCCAGCAGCCTAGCGGGAGATTCAGATACGCAGTATTTT. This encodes CASSLAGDSDTQYF.

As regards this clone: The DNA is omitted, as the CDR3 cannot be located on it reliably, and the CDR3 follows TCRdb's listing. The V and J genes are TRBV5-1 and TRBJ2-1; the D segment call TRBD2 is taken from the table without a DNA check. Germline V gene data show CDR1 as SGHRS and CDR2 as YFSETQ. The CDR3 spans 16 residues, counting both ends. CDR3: CASSFLWEGPANEQFF.

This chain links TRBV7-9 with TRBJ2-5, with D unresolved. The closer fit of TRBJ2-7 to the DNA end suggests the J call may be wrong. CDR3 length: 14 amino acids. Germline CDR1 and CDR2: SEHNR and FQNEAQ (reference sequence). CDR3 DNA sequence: TGTGCCAGCAGCTTAGAGGAGACCTTCTACGAGCAGTACTTC. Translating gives CASSLEETFYEQYF.

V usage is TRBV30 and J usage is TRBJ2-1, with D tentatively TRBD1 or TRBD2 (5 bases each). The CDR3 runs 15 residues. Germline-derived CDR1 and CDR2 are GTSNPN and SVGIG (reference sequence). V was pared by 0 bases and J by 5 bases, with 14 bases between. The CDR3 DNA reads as TGTGCCTGGAGTGTAAAGAGGGGCGCTAACAATGAGCAGTTCTTC. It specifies CAWSVKRGANNEQFF.

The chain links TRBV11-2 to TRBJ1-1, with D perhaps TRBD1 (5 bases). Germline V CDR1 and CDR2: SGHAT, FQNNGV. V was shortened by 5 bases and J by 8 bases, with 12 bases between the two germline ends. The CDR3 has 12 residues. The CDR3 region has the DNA TGTGCCAGCAGCCAACAGGTTCCCGAAGCTTTCTTT. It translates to CASSQQVPEAFF.

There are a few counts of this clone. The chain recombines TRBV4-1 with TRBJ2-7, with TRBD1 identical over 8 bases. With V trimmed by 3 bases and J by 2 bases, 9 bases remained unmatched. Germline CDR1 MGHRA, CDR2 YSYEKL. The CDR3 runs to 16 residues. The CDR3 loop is CASSQDVGTGAYEQYF. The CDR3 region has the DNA TGCGCCAGCAGCCAGGACGTCGGGACAGGAGCCTACGAGCAGTACTTC.

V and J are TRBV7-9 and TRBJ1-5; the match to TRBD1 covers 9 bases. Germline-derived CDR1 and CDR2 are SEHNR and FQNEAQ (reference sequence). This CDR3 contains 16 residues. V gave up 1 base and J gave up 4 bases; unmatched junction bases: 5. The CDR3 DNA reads TGTGCCAGCAGCTTAGGGGGACAGGGTCTAAATCAGCCCCAGCATTTT. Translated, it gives CASSLGGQGLNQPQHF.

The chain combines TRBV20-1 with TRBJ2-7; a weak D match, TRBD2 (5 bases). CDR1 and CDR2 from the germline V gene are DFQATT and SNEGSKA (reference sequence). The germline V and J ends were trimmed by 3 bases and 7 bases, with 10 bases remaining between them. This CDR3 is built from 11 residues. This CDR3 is CSASKLGEQYF. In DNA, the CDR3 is TGCAGTGCTAGCAAACTAGGAGAGCAGTACTTC.

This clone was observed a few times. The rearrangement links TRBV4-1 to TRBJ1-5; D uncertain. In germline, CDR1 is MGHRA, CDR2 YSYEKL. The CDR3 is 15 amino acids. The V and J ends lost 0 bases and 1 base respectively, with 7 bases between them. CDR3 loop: CASSQDHSSNQPQHF. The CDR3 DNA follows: TGCGCCAGCAGCCAAGATCATTCCAGCAATCAGCCCCAGCATTTT.

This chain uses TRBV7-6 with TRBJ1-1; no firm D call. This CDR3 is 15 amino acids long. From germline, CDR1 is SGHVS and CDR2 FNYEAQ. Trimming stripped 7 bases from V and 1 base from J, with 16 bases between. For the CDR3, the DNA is TGTGCCAGCACCGAGGAAGGGCTCGGGAACACTGAAGCTTTCTTT. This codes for CASTEEGLGNTEAFF.

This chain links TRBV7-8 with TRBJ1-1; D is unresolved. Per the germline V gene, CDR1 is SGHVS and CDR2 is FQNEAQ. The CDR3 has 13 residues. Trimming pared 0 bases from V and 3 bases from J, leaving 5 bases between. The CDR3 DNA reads TGTGCCAGCAGCTTAGCAAGCTACACTGAAGCTTTCTTT. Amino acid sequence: CASSLASYTEAFF.

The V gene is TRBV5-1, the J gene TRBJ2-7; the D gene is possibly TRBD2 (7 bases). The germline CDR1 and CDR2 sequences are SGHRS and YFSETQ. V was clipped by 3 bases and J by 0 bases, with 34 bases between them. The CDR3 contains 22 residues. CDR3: CASSWRGGTMNPMELSSYEQYF. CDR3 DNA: TGCGCCAGCAGCTGGAGGGGAGGGACAATGAACCCTATGGAGCTAAGCTCCTACGAGCAGTACTTC.

The CDR3 bases are TGCGCCAGCAGCCTACCCTTCGGTCTCACGATAGGGGAGCAGTTCTTC. Translated, it gives CASSLPFGLTIGEQFF. The chain carries TRBV10-2 and TRBJ2-1; D gene uncertain. Germline CDR1 is WSHSY and CDR2 is SAAADI. Trimming removed 6 bases from V and 10 bases from J, with 25 bases in between. The CDR3 spans 16 residues.

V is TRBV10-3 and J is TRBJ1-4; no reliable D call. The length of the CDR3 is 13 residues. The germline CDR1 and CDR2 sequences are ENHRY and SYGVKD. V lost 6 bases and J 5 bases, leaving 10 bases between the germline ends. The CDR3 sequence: CAISSGPNEKLFF. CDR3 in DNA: TGTGCCATCAGCAGTGGGCCAAATGAAAAACTGTTTTTT.

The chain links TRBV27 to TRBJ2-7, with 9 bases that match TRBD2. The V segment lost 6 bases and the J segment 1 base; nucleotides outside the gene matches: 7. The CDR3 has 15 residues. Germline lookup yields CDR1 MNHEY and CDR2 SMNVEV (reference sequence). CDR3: CASSFSGSSSYEQYF. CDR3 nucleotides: TGTGCCAGCAGCTTTAGCGGGAGTTCGTCCTACGAGCAGTACTTC.

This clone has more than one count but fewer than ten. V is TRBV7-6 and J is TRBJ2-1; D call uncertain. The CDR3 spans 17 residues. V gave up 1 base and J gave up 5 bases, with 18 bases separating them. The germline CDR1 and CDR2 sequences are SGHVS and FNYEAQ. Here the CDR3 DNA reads TGTGCCAGCAGCTTAGTAGAGTCCGAGGTTGTCGACAATGAGCAGTTCTTC. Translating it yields CASSLVESEVVDNEQFF. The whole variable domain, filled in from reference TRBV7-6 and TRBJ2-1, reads GAGVSQSPRYKVTKRGQDVALRCDPISGHVSLYWYRQALGQGPEFLTYFNYEAQQDKSGLPNDRFSAERPEGSISTLTIQRTEQRDSAMYRCASSLVESEVVDNEQFFGPGTRLTVL.

The CDR3 DNA sequence: TGTGCCAGCAGCGTAGGACTAGCGGGAAGAAGCGAGCAGTACTTC. As protein: CASSVGLAGRSEQYF. The chain joins TRBV9 to TRBJ2-7; 11 bases are a match to TRBD2. Germline-derived CDR1 and CDR2 are SGDLS and YYNGEE. J was trimmed by 6 bases and V by 0 bases; bases with no gene match: 5. The CDR3 extends over 15 amino acids.

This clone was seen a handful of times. The CDR3 bases are TGTGCCAGCAGTGGTCCGGGGAACACTGAAGCTTTCTTT. Translation: CASSGPGNTEAFF. The genes are TRBV2 and TRBJ1-1; no clear D. This CDR3 has 13 residues. Germline V gene data show CDR1 as SNHLY and CDR2 as FYNNEI. The V end was cut by 4 bases, the J end by 1 base, with 7 bases between.

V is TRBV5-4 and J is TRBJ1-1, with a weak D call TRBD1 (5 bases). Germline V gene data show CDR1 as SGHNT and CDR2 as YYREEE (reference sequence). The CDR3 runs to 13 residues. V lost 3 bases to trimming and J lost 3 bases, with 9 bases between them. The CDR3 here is CASSYGTHTEAFF. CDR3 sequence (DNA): TGTGCCAGCAGCTACGGGACCCACACTGAAGCTTTCTTT.

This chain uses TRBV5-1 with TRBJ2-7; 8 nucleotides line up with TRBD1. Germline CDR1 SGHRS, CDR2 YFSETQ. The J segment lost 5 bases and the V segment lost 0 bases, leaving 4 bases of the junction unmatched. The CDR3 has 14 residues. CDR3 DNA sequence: TGCGCCAGCAGCTTGGAAGTACAGGGGGACGAGCAGTACTTC. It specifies CASSLEVQGDEQYF.

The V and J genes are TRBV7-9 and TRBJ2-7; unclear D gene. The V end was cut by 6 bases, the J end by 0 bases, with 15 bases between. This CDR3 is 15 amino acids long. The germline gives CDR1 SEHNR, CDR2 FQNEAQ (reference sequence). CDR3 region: CASRVATQSSYEQYF. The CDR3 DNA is TGTGCCAGCAGAGTCGCGACGCAAAGCTCCTACGAGCAGTACTTC.

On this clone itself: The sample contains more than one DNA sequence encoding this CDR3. In DNA form, the CDR3 reads TGTGCCAGCAGTTACGGTGAAAAACTGTTTTTT. Its translation is CASSYGEKLFF. V is TRBV6-5 and J is TRBJ1-4; D gene uncertain. The V and J ends lost 2 bases and 7 bases respectively, with 2 bases between them. CDR1 is MNHEY and CDR2 is SVGAGI in the germline V gene. There are 11 residues in the CDR3.

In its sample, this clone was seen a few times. As DNA, the CDR3 is TGTGCCAGCGGATGGGTGGGAGTGGACAATGAGCAGTTCTTC. This codes for CASGWVGVDNEQFF. The V call is TRBV7-3, the J call TRBJ2-1; D perhaps matches TRBD2 (5 bases). The germline V and J ends were trimmed by 8 bases and 5 bases, with 16 bases remaining between them. CDR3 length: 14 residues. Germline V gene lookup returns CDR1 SGHTA and CDR2 FQGTGA.

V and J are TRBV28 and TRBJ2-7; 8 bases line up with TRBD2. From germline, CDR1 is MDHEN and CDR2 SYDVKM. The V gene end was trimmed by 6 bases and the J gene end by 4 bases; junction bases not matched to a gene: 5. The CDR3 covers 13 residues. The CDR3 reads CASSPGGAYEQYF. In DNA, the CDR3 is TGTGCCAGCAGCCCCGGGGGGGCATACGAGCAGTACTTC.

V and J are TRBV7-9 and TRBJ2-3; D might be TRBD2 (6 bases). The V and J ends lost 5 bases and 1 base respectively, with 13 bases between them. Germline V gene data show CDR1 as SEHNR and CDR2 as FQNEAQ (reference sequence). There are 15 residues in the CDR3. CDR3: CASSPPEGGTDTQYF. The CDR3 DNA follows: TGTGCCAGCAGCCCCCCGGAGGGAGGCACAGATACGCAGTATTTT.

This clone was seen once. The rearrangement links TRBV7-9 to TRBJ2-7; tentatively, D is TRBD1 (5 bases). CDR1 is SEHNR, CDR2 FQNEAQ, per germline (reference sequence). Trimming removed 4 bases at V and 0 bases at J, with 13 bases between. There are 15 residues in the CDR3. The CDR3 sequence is CASSSTDKSSYEQYF. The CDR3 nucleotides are TGTGCCAGCAGCTCGACGGACAAGTCCTCCTACGAGCAGTACTTC. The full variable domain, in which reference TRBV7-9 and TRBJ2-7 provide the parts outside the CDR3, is DTGVSQNPRHKITKRGQNVTFRCDPISEHNRLYWYRQTLGQGPEFLTYFQNEAQLEKSRLLSDRFSAERPKGSFSTLEIQRTEQGDSAMYLCASSSTDKSSYEQYFGPGTRLTVT.

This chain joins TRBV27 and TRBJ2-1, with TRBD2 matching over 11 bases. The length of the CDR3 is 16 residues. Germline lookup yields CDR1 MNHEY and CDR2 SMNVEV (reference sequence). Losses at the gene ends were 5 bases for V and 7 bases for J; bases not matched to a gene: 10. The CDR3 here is CASSNSLAGARNEQFF. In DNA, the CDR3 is TGTGCCAGCAGTAACTCACTAGCGGGAGCGAGGAATGAGCAGTTCTTC.

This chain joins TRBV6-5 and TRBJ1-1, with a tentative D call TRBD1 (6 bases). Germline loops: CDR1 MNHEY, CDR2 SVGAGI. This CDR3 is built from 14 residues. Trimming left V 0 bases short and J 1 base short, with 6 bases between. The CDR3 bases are TGTGCCAGCAGTTACTCGACAGGGAACACTGAAGCTTTCTTT. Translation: CASSYSTGNTEAFF.

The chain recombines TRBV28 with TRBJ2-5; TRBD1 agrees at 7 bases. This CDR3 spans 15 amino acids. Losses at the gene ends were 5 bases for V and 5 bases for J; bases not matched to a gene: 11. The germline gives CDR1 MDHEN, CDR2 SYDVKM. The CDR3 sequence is CASSPRTGGGETQYF. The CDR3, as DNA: TGTGCCAGCAGTCCCCGGACAGGTGGCGGGGAGACCCAGTACTTC.

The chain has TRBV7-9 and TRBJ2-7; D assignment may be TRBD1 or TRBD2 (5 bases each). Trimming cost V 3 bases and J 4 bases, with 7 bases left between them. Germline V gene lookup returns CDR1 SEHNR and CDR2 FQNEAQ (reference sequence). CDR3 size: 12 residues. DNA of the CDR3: TGTGCCAGCAGCTTGGGGACGTACGAGCAGTACTTC. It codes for CASSLGTYEQYF.